The clone carrying this T cell receptor beta chain was counted between two and nine times. This record belongs to a study of OX40 agonist ivuxolimab in advanced cancers. Study as a whole: Two cutaneous melanoma patients and one hepatocellular carcinoma patient, three in all, had partial responses.

CDR3 length: 15 amino acids. Germline loops: CDR1 MGHRA, CDR2 YSYEKL. The V gene end was trimmed by 3 bases and the J gene end by 5 bases; junction bases not matched to a gene: 7. The assay was immunoSEQ multiplex PCR, and TCRdb's table has in-frame clones only and misses some. The table lists about 34,000 clones, approximately 80% of them singletons. The V gene is TRBV4-1, the J gene TRBJ1-5, with 7 bases that match TRBD1. The material sequenced was CD4+ or CD8+ T cells sorted from blood, taken in a trial of the OX40 agonist ivuxolimab. The receptor comes from an adult with an advanced solid tumor such as melanoma, head and neck, liver or kidney cancer. The CDR3 is CASSHAGQAYQPQHF. CDR3 sequence (DNA): TGCGCCAGCAGCCACGCTGGACAGGCTTATCAGCCCCAGCATTTT.